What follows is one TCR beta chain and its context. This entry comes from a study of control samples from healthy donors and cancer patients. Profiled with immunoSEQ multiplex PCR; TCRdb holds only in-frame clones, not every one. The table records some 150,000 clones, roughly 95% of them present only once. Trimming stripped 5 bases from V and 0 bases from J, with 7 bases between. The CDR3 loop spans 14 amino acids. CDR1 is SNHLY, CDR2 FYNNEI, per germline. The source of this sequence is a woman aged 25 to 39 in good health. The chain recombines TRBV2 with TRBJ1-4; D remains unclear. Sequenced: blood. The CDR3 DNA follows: TGTGCCAGCAGTCAGACTACAACTAATGAAAAACTGTTTTTT. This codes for CASSQTTTNEKLFF.